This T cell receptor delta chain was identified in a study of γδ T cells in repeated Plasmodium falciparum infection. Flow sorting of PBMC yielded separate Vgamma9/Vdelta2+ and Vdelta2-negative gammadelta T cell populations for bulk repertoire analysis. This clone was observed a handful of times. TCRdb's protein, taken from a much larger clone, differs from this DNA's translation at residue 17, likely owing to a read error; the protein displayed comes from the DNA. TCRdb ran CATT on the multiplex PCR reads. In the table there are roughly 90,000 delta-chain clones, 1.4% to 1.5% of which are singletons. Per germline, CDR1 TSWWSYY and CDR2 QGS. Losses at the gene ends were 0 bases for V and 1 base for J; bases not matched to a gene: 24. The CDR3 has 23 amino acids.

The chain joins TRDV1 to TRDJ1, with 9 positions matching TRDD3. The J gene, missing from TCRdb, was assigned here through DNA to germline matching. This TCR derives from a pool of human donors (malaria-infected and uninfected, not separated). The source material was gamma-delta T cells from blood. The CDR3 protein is CALGELGVYDIRLGELCTDKLIF. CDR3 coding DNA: TGTGCTCTTGGGGAACTCGGCGTCTACGATATTAGACTGGGGGAACTGTGCACCGATAAACTCATCTTT.